The clone carrying this TCR beta chain has only one observation. This sample was included in a study of CD8 T cells in Susac syndrome. Healthy donors were controls matched for age and sex. The CD8+ and CD4+ T cells were negatively isolated, with the TEMRA cells enriched by FACS. RNA totalling about 0.5 to 1 ug underwent reverse transcription with random hexamers. The method of amplification for TCR beta CDR3 was immunoSEQ multiplex PCR, covering 54 Vbeta and 13 Jbeta. One entry per CDR3 protein results from TCRdb running MiXCR on the immunoSEQ multiplex PCR reads. The sample shows about 120,000 distinct CDR3 sequences, 94% of them seen only once. This TCR came from a human donor in good health. Sequencing input: CD4+ T cells from PBMCs.

The CDR3: CASSETSRISNEQFF. The DNA for the CDR3 is TGTGCCAGCAGTGAGACTAGCAGGATCAGTAATGAGCAGTTCTTC. The chain carries TRBV25-1 and TRBJ2-1; 7 bases agree with TRBD2. The germline V gene has CDR1 MGHDK and CDR2 SYGVNS. The trim removed 3 bases at V and 7 bases at J, leaving 9 bases unmatched. This CDR3 is built from 15 residues.